The 3 T cell receptor beta chains listed next were all sequenced from one sample in a study of blood T cell repertoires in COVID-19. Generated by immunoSEQ multiplex PCR, the TCRdb table keeps only in-frame clones and is missing some. The sample has about 160,000 clones; around 74% are singletons. The specimen sequenced was peripheral blood. These receptors originate from an older woman with COVID-19, enrolled during active disease.

This clone is medium-sized (0.01 to 0.1%) by share. The chain employs TRBV7-9 and TRBJ2-1; 9 bases agree with TRBD1. The germline V gene encodes CDR1 SEHNR and CDR2 FQNEAQ (reference sequence). CDR3 size: 15 residues. Trimming at V came to 5 bases and at J to 10 bases, leaving 12 bases not matched to a gene. The CDR3 spells CASSGAGDRVGEQFF. As DNA, the CDR3 is TGTGCCAGCAGCGGGGCCGGGGACAGGGTAGGGGAGCAGTTCTTC.

The chain uses TRBV7-2 and TRBJ1-2; maybe TRBD1 (6 bases). From germline, CDR1 is SGHTA and CDR2 FQGNSA. V lost 5 bases to trimming and J lost 5 bases, with 18 bases between them. The CDR3 is made up of 15 amino acids. The CDR3 reads CASSTQYGTQYGYTF. CDR3 nucleotides: TGTGCCAGCAGCACCCAGTACGGGACACAGTATGGCTACACCTTC.

The rearrangement uses TRBV5-1 and TRBJ1-2; TRBD1 matches 7 bases. This CDR3 is built from 13 residues. The germline V gene encodes CDR1 SGHRS and CDR2 YFSETQ. The J segment lost 8 bases and the V segment lost 1 base, leaving 5 bases of the junction unmatched. This CDR3 is CASSLLRGEGYTF. The CDR3 nucleotides read TGCGCCAGCAGCTTGCTCAGGGGGGAAGGCTACACCTTC.